This entry is about one TCR beta chain. Its antigen is unidentified. This record comes from a study of cytomegalovirus exposure and HLA in healthy donors. General study points: The authors listed about 170 TCR beta chains as cytomegalovirus-associated.

Some clones are missing from TCRdb's copy, which holds only in-frame ones; the method was immunoSEQ multiplex PCR. The table lists 250,000 to 300,000 clones, just over 85% of them singletons. The CDR3 is 14 residues long. Trimming at V came to 3 bases and at J to 8 bases, leaving 9 bases not matched to a gene. Germline-derived CDR1 and CDR2 are SGDLS and YYNGEE. The donors were in the roughly 130-subject validation cohort, distinct from the roughly 600-subject first cohort. The gene calls are TRBV9 and TRBJ1-2; TRBD1 agrees at 8 bases. This receptor was identified in a woman aged 18-29 years in good health and CMV-seronegative. The sequencing input was PBMCs. The CDR3 loop reads CASSGGQASLGYTF. In nucleotides, the CDR3 is TGTGCCAGCAGCGGGGGACAGGCTTCGTTGGGCTACACCTTC. The whole variable domain, filled in from reference TRBV9 and TRBJ1-2, reads DSGVTQTPKHLITATGQRVTLRCSPRSGDLSVYWYQQSLDQGLQFLIQYYNGEERAKGNILERFSAQQFPDLHSELNLSSLELGDSALYFCASSGGQASLGYTFGSGTRLTVV.